This T cell receptor (beta chain) was recorded in a study of graft-versus-host responses after intestinal transplantation. Whole-study context: Recipients across the board were started on anti-thymocyte globulin induction, then kept on tacrolimus and steroids for two to four years. Study results and limitations: GvH clonotypes were identified within recipient marrow, with a subset emerging first in ileum or blood.

V lost 0 bases and J lost 1, with 7 bases in between. CDR3 length: 14 residues. Germline assignment: CDR1 SGHNT and CDR2 YENEEA. With respect to this clone: The antigen is undetermined.

Here immunoSEQ multiplex PCR was the method, and the copy in TCRdb shows in-frame clones only, minus some. The sample shows under 90,000 clones, approximately 90% of them seen only once. The sample in question was PBMCs, obtained 98 days after intestinal transplantation. This clonotype originated in a human patient who received an intestinal transplant, so some T cells may come from the graft donor. The rearrangement links TRBV11-3 to TRBJ2-7; the D is unclear. The CDR3 nucleotides read TGTGCCAGCAGCTTAGAATCCGGTTCCTACGAGCAGTACTTC. This gives the protein CASSLESGSYEQYF. Combining the CDR3 with reference TRBV11-3 and TRBJ2-7 gives the whole variable domain EAGVVQSPRYKIIEKKQPVAFWCNPISGHNTLYWYLQNLGQGPELLIRYENEEAVDDSQLPKDRFSAERLKGVDSTLKIQPAELGDSAVYLCASSLESGSYEQYFGPGTRLTVT.